The 18 T cell receptor beta chains listed next were all sequenced from one sample in a study of T cells in Graves' hyperthyroidism and ophthalmopathy. RNA transcripts yielded amplified TCR beta CDR3 regions. TCR CDR3 underwent first-round RT-PCR with the HTBI primer set. TCRdb reanalysed the multiplex PCR reads using MiXCR and keeps one entry per CDR3 protein. Of about 350,000 distinct CDR3 sequences listed, about a sixth are singletons. The sample was blood. Receptors were obtained from a woman in her twenties or thirties with Graves' hyperthyroidism that later progressed to Graves' ophthalmopathy.

This clonotype has a count of ten or more. The J gene is TRBJ2-1, the V gene TRBV7-2; 15 positions agree with TRBD2. With V trimmed by 4 bases and J by 15 bases, 10 bases remained unmatched. The CDR3 has 15 amino acids. CDR1 SGHTA and CDR2 FQGNSA come from the germline V gene. The CDR3 bases are TGTGCCAGCAGCTCCCTAACTGGACTAGCGGGAGGGTTGTTCTTC. Amino acids: CASSSLTGLAGGLFF.

The chain uses TRBV14 and TRBJ1-2; 9 bases agree with TRBD1. The CDR3 is 17 amino acids. The junction had 12 bases not matched to a gene; V was cut back by 1 base and J by 6 bases. The germline gives CDR1 SGHDN, CDR2 FVKESK. The CDR3 nucleotides read TGTGCCAGCAGCCAAGTTTACCTTGGGACAGGGACAAATGGCTACACCTTC. It translates to CASSQVYLGTGTNGYTF.

At least ten counts were recorded for this clonotype. The chain uses TRBV20-1 and TRBJ1-1; 8 positions match TRBD1. The V segment lost 0 bases and the J segment 4 bases; nucleotides outside the gene matches: 7. Germline values: CDR1 DFQATT, CDR2 SNEGSKA (reference sequence). This CDR3 is 15 amino acids long. CDR3 protein: CSARDGDRLSTEAFF. The CDR3 DNA is TGCAGTGCTAGAGATGGGGACAGGTTAAGCACTGAAGCTTTCTTT.

This clonotype was seen at least ten times. V gene TRBV5-1 combines with J gene TRBJ2-1, with TRBD2 matching over 15 bases. Germline V gene lookup returns CDR1 SGHRS and CDR2 YFSETQ. The CDR3 consists of 18 residues. The J segment lost 0 bases and the V segment lost 3 bases, leaving 4 bases of the junction unmatched. CDR3: CASSSGTSGRSSYNEQFF. CDR3 nucleotide sequence: TGCGCCAGCAGCTCAGGGACTAGCGGGAGGTCCTCCTACAATGAGCAGTTCTTC.

The J gene is TRBJ2-3, the V gene TRBV6-2 or TRBV6-3; tentative D call: TRBD2 (6 bases). CDR3 length: 16 residues. Per the germline V gene, CDR1 is MNHEY and CDR2 is SVGEGT. Trimming took off 0 bases at V and 1 base at J, with 11 bases between the two ends. CDR3 residues: CASSYSNTGGTDTQYF. In nucleotides, the CDR3 is TGTGCCAGCAGTTACTCGAACACGGGAGGCACAGATACGCAGTATTTT.

Ten or more counts support this clonotype. CDR3 protein: CASSQDRGGTAISGNTIYF. Here the CDR3 DNA reads TGTGCCAGCAGCCAAGATCGGGGGGGGACAGCGATCTCTGGAAACACCATATATTTT. V gene TRBV3-1 combines with J gene TRBJ1-3; 7 bases are a match to TRBD1. V was clipped by 0 bases and J by 0 bases; unmatched bases: 11. Germline lookup yields CDR1 LGHDT and CDR2 YNNKEL (reference sequence). CDR3 length: 19 residues.

In its sample, this clonotype was seen many times. The rearrangement joins TRBV2 to TRBJ2-7; a weak D match, TRBD2 (7 bases). This CDR3 has 14 amino acids. Germline CDR1 reads SNHLY; CDR2 reads FYNNEI. Trimming pared 6 bases from V and 0 bases from J, leaving 12 bases between. The CDR3 protein is CASSDRTSSYEQYF. DNA for the CDR3: TGTGCCAGCAGCGACAGGACTAGCTCCTACGAGCAGTACTTC. The whole variable domain, filled in from reference TRBV2 and TRBJ2-7, reads EPEVTQTPSHQVTQMGQEVILRCVPISNHLYFYWYRQILGQKVEFLVSFYNNEISEKSEIFDDQFSVERPDGSNFTLKIRSTKLEDSAMYFCASSDRTSSYEQYFGPGTRLTVT.

CDR3 DNA: TGTGCCAGCAGTGCTTCGACAGGAAACTATGGCTACACCTTC. The encoded protein is CASSASTGNYGYTF. This chain links TRBV6-1 with TRBJ1-2; D is possibly TRBD1 (6 bases). Trimming left V 4 bases short and J 2 bases short, with 11 bases between. The CDR3 has 14 residues. Germline V CDR1 and CDR2: MNHNS, SASEGT.

This clonotype was detected many times. This chain links TRBV7-8 with TRBJ2-1; 9 nucleotides agree with TRBD2. V dropped 5 bases and J dropped 0; count of bases not matched to a gene: 5. Germline CDR1 reads SGHVS; CDR2 reads FQNEAQ. This CDR3 has 16 amino acids. In DNA form, the CDR3 reads TGTGCCAGCAGCCCCAAGCGGGGGGTCTCCTACAATGAGCAGTTCTTC. This encodes CASSPKRGVSYNEQFF.

In its sample, this clonotype was seen a few times. The gene calls are TRBV6-1 and TRBJ2-5; no clear D. Trimming left V 4 bases short and J 13 bases short, with 16 bases between. CDR3 length: 12 residues. The germline CDR1 and CDR2 sequences are MNHNS and SASEGT. The CDR3 here is CASSVQDSSVYF. As DNA, the CDR3 is TGTGCCAGCAGTGTGCAGGATAGCTCGGTGTACTTC.

This clonotype has a count of ten or more. The V and J genes are TRBV5-1 and TRBJ1-1, with D unresolved. Germline CDR1 SGHRS, CDR2 YFSETQ. The CDR3 runs to 13 residues. V gave up 2 bases and J gave up 1 base, with 6 bases separating them. The CDR3 region is CASSFAGNTEAFF. Written as DNA, the CDR3 is TGCGCCAGCAGCTTTGCAGGGAACACTGAAGCTTTCTTT.

This clonotype was observed at least ten times. The rearrangement links TRBV20-1 to TRBJ2-3; no firm D call. V was clipped by 5 bases and J by 3 bases, with 15 bases between them. The CDR3 runs 14 residues. From germline, CDR1 is DFQATT and CDR2 SNEGSKA (reference sequence). CDR3 residues: CSAGSIGLTDTQYF. The CDR3 DNA reads as TGCAGTGCTGGTAGTATAGGGTTGACAGATACGCAGTATTTT.

As concerns this clonotype: Germline and junction disagree at one end, which may indicate a read error. The chain is built from TRBV6-1 and TRBJ2-7; D perhaps matches TRBD2 (6 bases). This CDR3 has 14 amino acids. Germline V gives CDR1 MNHNS, CDR2 SASEGT. The DNA for the CDR3 is TGTACCAGCAGTCGTGGAGGGCCGGGGGACGAGCAGTACTTC. It encodes CTSSRGGPGDEQYF.

The chain combines TRBV4-1 with TRBJ2-3, with 12 bases identical to TRBD2. The CDR3 extends over 20 amino acids. Germline-derived CDR1 and CDR2 are MGHRA and YSYEKL. The V and J ends lost 0 bases and 3 bases, in that order; junction bases with no gene match: 13. The CDR3 region is CASSQDPLRLAGVWTDTQYF. CDR3 sequence (DNA): TGCGCCAGCAGCCAAGATCCCCTAAGACTAGCGGGAGTTTGGACAGATACGCAGTATTTT.

In its sample, this clonotype was seen many times. This chain uses TRBV2 with TRBJ2-5; maybe TRBD2 (6 bases). Germline V gene data show CDR1 as SNHLY and CDR2 as FYNNEI. CDR3 length equals 13 residues. V lost 3 bases and J lost 3, with 8 bases in between. The DNA of the CDR3 is TGTGCCAGCAGTGAGGCTAGCGAAGAGACCCAGTACTTC. This gives the protein CASSEASEETQYF.

This clonotype has more than one count but fewer than ten. The V call is TRBV19, the J call TRBJ1-5; D perhaps matches TRBD1 (6 bases). The CDR3 has 14 amino acids. Germline assignment: CDR1 LNHDA and CDR2 SQIVND (reference sequence). With 5 bases removed from V and 7 bases from J, the gap between germline ends came to 15 bases. Written as DNA, the CDR3 is TGTGCCAGTAGTCTTACATCACAGGGACAGCCCCAGCATTTT. Translated: CASSLTSQGQPQHF.

In this sample, this clonotype turned up many times. The chain uses TRBV11-2 and TRBJ1-1; 12 positions agree with TRBD1. Germline lookup yields CDR1 SGHAT and CDR2 FQNNGV. The length of the CDR3 is 15 residues. V shed 3 bases and J 7 bases; nucleotides not matched to a gene: 6. The CDR3 reads CASSFGGTGGNEAFF. CDR3 in DNA: TGTGCCAGCAGCTTTGGGGGGACAGGGGGCAATGAAGCTTTCTTT.

This clonotype came up many times. The J gene is TRBJ2-7, the V gene TRBV2, with 8 bases identical to TRBD2. The V gene's germline CDR1 is SNHLY and CDR2 FYNNEI. Trimming took 7 bases from V and 4 from J; bases not matched to a gene: 15. This CDR3 has 16 residues. DNA for the CDR3: TGTGCCAGCAAATTACTCGTCGGACTAGCAGTATACGAGCAGTACTTC. Translating it yields CASKLLVGLAVYEQYF.